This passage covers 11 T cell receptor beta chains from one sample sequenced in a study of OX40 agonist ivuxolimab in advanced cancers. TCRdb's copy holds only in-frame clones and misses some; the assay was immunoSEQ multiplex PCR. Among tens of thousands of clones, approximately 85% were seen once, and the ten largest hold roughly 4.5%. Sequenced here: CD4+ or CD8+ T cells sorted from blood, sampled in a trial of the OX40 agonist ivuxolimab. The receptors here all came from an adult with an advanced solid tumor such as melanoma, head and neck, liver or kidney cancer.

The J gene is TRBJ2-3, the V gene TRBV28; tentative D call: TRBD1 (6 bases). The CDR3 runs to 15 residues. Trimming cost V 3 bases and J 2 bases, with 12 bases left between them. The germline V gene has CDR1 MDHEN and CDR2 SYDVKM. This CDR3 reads CASSLGAETTDTQYF. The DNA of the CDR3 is TGTGCCAGCAGTTTGGGGGCGGAGACCACAGATACGCAGTATTTT.

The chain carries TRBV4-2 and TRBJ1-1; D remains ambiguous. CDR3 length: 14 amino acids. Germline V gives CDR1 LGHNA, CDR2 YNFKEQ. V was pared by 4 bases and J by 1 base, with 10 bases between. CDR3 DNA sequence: TGTGCCAGCAGCCCCCTACACCAGAACACTGAAGCTTTCTTT. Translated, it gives CASSPLHQNTEAFF.

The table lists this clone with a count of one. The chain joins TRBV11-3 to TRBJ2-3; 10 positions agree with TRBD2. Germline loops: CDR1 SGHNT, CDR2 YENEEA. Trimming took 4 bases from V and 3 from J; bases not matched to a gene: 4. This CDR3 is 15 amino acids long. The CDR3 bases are TGTGCCAGCAGCTCAGCGGGAGGGCCAACAGATACGCAGTATTTT. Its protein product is CASSSAGGPTDTQYF.

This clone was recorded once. The CDR3 sequence: CASSPPSGRQGNEQFF. Here the CDR3 DNA reads TGTGCCAGCAGCCCTCCTAGCGGGAGGCAGGGCAATGAGCAGTTCTTC. The V call is TRBV5-4, the J call TRBJ2-1; TRBD2 aligns across 11 bases. V was pared by 4 bases and J by 6 bases, with 9 bases of the junction left unmatched. The CDR3 runs to 16 residues. Germline lookup yields CDR1 SGHNT and CDR2 YYREEE (reference sequence).

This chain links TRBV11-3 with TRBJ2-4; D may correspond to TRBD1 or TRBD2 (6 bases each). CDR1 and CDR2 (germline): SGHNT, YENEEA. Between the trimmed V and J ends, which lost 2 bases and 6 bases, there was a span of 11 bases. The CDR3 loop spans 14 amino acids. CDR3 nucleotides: TGTGCCAGCAGCTTATCGGGGGCACCAAACATTCAGTACTTC. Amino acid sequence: CASSLSGAPNIQYF.

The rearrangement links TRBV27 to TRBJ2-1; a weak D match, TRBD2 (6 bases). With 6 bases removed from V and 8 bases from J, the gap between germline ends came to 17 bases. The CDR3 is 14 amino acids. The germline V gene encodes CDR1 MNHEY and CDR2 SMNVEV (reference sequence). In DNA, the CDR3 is TGTGCCAGCAGCCGAACCCGGGGGTTGTATGAGCAGTTCTTC. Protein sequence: CASSRTRGLYEQFF.

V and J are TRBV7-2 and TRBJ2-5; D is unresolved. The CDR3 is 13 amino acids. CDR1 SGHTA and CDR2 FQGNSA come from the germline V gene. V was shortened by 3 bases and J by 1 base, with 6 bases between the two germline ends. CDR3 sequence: CASSLGGQETQYF. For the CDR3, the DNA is TGTGCCAGCAGCTTGGGTGGCCAAGAGACCCAGTACTTC.

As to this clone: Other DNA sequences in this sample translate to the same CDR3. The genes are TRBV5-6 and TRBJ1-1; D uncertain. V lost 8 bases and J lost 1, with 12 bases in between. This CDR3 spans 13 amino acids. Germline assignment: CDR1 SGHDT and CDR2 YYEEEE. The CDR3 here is CASLRVGNTEAFF. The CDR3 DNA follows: TGTGCCAGTTTGAGGGTTGGGAACACTGAAGCTTTCTTT.

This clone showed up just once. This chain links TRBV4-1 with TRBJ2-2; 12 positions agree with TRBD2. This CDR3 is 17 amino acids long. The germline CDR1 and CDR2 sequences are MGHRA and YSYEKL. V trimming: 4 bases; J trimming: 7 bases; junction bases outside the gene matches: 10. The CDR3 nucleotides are TGCGCCAGCAGCCCCAGACTAGCGGGAGTGAAAAACGGGGAGCTGTTTTTT. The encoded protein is CASSPRLAGVKNGELFF.

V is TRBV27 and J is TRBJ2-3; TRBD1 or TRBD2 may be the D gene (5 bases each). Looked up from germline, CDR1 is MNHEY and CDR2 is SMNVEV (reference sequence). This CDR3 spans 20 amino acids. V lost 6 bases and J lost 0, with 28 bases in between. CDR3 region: CASRLSQWGITSTSTDTQYF. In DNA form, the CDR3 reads TGTGCCAGCAGACTATCGCAGTGGGGGATCACTTCTACTAGCACAGATACGCAGTATTTT.

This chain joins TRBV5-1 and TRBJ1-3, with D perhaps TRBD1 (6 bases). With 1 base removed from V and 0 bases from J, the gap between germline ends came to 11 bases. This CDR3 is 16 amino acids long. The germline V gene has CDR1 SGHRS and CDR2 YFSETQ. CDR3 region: CASSLRGLSSGNTIYF. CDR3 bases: TGCGCCAGCAGCTTGCGGGGGCTCAGCTCTGGAAACACCATATATTTT.